This entry concerns a single T cell receptor beta chain. One end of the junction fails to match germline, which may point to a read error. The repertoire was sequenced with immunoSEQ multiplex PCR; TCRdb's copy has only in-frame clones and lacks some. The table lists under 1,100,000 clones, about 75% of them singletons, with roughly 1.4% in the top ten. These data come from a study of shared clonotypes between healthy human individuals. Germline V gives CDR1 SSHAT, CDR2 FNYEAQ (reference sequence). The CDR3 loop spans 15 amino acids. The origin of this receptor is a man between 18 and 35 years old in good health. The material sequenced was memory CD4+ T cells sorted from blood. Described subset: CD45RA-negative fraction. The rearrangement links TRBV7-7 to TRBJ2-3; weak D call: TRBD2 (6 bases). For the CDR3, the DNA is TGTGCTAGCAGCCCAACTAGCCAGAGCACAGATACGCAGTATTTT. The encoded protein is CASSPTSQSTDTQYF.